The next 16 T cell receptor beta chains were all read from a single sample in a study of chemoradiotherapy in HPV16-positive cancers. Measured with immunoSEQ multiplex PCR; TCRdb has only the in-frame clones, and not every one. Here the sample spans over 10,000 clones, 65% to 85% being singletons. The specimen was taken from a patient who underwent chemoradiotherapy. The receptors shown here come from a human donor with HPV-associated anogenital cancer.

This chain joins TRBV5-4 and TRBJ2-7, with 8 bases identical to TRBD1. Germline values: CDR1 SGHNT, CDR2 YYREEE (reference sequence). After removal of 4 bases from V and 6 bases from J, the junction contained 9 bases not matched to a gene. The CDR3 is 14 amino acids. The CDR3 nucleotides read TGTGCCAGCAGCAAGGACAGGGATCTGCTCGAGCAGTACTTC. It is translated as CASSKDRDLLEQYF.

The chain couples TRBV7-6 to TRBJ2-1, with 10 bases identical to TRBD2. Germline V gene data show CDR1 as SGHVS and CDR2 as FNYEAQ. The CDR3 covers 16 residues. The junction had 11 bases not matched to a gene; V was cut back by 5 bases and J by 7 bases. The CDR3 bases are TGTGCCAGCAGCAACCCTCTAGCGGGAGATTATAATGAGCAGTTCTTC. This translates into CASSNPLAGDYNEQFF.

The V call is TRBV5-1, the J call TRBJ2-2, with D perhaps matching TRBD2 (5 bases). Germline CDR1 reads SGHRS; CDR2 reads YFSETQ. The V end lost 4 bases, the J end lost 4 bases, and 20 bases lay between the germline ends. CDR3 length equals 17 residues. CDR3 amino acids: CASSPAMVAGLTGELFF. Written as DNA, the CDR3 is TGCGCCAGCAGCCCGGCCATGGTAGCAGGACTCACCGGGGAGCTGTTTTTT. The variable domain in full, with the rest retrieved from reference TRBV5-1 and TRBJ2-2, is KAGVTQTPRYLIKTRGQQVTLSCSPISGHRSVSWYQQTPGQGLQFLFEYFSETQRNKGNFPGRFSGRQFSNSRSEMNVSTLELGDSALYLCASSPAMVAGLTGELFFGEGSRLTVL.

DNA of the CDR3: TGTGCCAGTAGCCCGGGACAGGCGTACAATGAGCAGTTCTTC. Translated: CASSPGQAYNEQFF. This chain uses TRBV19 with TRBJ2-1; the match to TRBD1 covers 8 bases. J was trimmed by 4 bases and V by 6 bases; bases with no gene match: 5. Germline values: CDR1 LNHDA, CDR2 SQIVND (reference sequence). This CDR3 spans 14 amino acids.

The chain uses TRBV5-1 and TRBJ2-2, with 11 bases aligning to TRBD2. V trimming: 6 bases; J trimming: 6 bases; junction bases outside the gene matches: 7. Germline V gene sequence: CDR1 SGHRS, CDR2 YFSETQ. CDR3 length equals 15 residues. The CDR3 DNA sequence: TGCGCCAGCATGAACCTAGCGGGAGGTGCCGGGGAGCTGTTTTTT. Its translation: CASMNLAGGAGELFF. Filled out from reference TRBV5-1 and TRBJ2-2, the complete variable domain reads KAGVTQTPRYLIKTRGQQVTLSCSPISGHRSVSWYQQTPGQGLQFLFEYFSETQRNKGNFPGRFSGRQFSNSRSEMNVSTLELGDSALYLCASMNLAGGAGELFFGEGSRLTVL.

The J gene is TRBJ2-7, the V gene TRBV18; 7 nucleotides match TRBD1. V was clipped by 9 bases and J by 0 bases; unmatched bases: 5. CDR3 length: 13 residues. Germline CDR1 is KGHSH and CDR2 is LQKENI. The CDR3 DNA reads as TGTGCCAGTCAACAGGGGAGCTCCTACGAGCAGTACTTC. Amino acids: CASQQGSSYEQYF.

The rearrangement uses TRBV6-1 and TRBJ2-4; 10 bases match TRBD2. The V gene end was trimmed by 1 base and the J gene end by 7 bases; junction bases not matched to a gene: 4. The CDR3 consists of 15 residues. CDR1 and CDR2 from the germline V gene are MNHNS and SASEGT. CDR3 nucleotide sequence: TGTGCCAGCAGTGAAGGGCTAGCGGGAGCGAACATTCAGTACTTC. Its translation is CASSEGLAGANIQYF.

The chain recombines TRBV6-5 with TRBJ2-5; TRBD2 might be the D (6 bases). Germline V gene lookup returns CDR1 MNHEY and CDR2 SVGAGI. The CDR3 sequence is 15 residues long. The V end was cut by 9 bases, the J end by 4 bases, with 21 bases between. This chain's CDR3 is CASRLDYLPGETQYF. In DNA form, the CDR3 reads TGTGCCAGTAGGTTGGACTACCTTCCCGGAGAGACCCAGTACTTC.

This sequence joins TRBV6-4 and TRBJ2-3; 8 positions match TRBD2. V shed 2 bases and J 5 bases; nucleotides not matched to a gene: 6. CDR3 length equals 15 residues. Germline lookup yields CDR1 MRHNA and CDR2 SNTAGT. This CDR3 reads CASSDGAGAGDTQYF. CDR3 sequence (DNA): TGTGCCAGCAGTGACGGAGCGGGAGCGGGAGATACGCAGTATTTT.

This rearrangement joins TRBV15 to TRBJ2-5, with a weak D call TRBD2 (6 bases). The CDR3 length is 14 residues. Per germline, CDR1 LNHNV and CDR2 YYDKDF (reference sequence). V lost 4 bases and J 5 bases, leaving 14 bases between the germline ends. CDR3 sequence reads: CATSNGEEAETQYF. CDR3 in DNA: TGTGCCACCAGCAACGGGGAGGAGGCGGAGACCCAGTACTTC. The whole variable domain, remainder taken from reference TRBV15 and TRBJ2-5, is DAMVIQNPRYQVTQFGKPVTLSCSQTLNHNVMYWYQQKSSQAPKLLFHYYDKDFNNEADTPDNFQSRRPNTSFCFLDIRSPGLGDTAMYLCATSNGEEAETQYFGPGTRLLVL.

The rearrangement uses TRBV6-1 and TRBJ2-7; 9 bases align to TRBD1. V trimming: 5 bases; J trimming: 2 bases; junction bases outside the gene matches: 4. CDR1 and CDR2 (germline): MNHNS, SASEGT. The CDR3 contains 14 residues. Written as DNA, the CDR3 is TGTGCCAGCAGTCTTTGGGACAGGGCCTACGAGCAGTACTTC. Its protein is CASSLWDRAYEQYF.

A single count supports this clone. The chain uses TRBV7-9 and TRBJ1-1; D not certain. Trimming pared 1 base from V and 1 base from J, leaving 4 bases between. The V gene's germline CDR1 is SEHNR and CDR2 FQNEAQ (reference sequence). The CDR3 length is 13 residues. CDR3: CASSLVENTEAFF. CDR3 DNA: TGTGCCAGCAGCTTAGTAGAGAACACTGAAGCTTTCTTT.

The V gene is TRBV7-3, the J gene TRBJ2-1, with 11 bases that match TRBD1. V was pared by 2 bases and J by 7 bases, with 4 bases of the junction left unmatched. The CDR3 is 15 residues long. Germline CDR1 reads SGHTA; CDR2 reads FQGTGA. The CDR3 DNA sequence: TGTGCCAGCAGCTTACCGGGACAGGGGGGGAATGAGCAGTTCTTC. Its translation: CASSLPGQGGNEQFF. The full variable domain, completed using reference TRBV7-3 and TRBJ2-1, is GAGVSQTPSNKVTEKGKYVELRCDPISGHTALYWYRQSLGQGPEFLIYFQGTGAADDSGLPNDRFFAVRPEGSVSTLKIQRTERGDSAVYLCASSLPGQGGNEQFFGPGTRLTVL.

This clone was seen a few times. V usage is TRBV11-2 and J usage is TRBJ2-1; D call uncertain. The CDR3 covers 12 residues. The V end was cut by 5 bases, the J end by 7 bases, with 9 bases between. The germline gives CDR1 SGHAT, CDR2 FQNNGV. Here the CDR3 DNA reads TGTGCCAGCAGCCCCCTGGGGAATGAGCAGTTCTTC. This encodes CASSPLGNEQFF.

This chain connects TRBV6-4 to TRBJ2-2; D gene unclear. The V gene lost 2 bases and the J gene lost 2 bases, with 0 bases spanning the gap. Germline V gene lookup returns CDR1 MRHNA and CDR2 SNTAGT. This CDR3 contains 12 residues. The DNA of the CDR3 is TGTGCCAGCAGTGACAACACCGGGGAGCTGTTTTTT. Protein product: CASSDNTGELFF.

This CDR3 is CAITTSGELDTQYF. The CDR3, as DNA: TGTGCCATCACGACTAGCGGTGAATTAGATACGCAGTATTTT. The V and J genes are TRBV10-3 and TRBJ2-3, with 9 nucleotides matching TRBD2. Germline V gene data show CDR1 as ENHRY and CDR2 as SYGVKD. The V segment lost 7 bases and the J segment 5 bases; nucleotides outside the gene matches: 7. The CDR3 is 14 residues long.